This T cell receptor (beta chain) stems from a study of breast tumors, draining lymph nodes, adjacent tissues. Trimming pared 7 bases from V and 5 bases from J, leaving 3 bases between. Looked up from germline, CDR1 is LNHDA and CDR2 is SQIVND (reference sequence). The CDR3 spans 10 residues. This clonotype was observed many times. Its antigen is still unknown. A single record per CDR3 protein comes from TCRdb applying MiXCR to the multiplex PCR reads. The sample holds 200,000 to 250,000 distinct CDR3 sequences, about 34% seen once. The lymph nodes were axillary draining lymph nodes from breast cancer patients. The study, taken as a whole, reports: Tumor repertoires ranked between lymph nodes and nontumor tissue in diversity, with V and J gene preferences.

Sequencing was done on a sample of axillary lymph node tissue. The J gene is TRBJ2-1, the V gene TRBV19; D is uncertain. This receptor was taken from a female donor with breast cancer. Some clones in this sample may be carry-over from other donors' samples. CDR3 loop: CASNHNEQFF. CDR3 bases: TGTGCCAGTAACCACAATGAGCAGTTCTTC.